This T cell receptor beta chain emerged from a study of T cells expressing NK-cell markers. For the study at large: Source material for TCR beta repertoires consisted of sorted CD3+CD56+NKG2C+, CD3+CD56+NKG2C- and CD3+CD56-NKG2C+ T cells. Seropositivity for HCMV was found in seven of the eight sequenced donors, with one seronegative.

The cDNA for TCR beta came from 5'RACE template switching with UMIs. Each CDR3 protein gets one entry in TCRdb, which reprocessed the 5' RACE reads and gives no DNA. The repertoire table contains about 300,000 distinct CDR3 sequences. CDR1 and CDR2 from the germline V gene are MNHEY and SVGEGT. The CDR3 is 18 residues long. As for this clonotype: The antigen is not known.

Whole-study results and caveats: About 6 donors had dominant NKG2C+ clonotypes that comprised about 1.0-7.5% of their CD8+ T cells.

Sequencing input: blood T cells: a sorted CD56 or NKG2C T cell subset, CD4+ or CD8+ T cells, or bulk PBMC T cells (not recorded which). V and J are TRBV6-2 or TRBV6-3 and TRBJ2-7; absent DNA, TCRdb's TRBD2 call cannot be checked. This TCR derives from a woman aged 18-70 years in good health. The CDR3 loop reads CASSYRSSGRHLSYEQYF.